Detailed here is one T cell receptor (beta chain). Its antigen is currently unknown. This entry is derived from a study of cytomegalovirus exposure and HLA in healthy donors. Background on the study: Early released data had tens of millions of unique TCRs, all coming from HLA-typed donors.

This PCR relied on a set of 60 Vbeta primers and 13 Jbeta primers. TCRdb's copy holds only in-frame clones and misses some; the assay was immunoSEQ multiplex PCR. There are some 150,000 clones in the sample; roughly 79% occur only once, and 1.1% to 1.5% lies in the top ten. Per germline, CDR1 SGHRS and CDR2 YFSETQ. CDR3 length: 18 amino acids. V dropped 0 bases and J dropped 4 bases, with 22 bases sitting between them. Overall study results and limits: It was assumed in the presence/absence analyses that sequencing depth was roughly uniform across donors. Trimming of TCR beta V- and J-genes showed a link, identified in a later analysis, to a missense DCLRE1C variant. The investigators catalogued 160 or so TCR beta chains as cytomegalovirus-associated.

What was sequenced was PBMCs. The V gene is TRBV5-1, the J gene TRBJ2-5; possibly TRBD1 for D (6 bases). The clonotype comes from a woman aged 40 to 50 in good health and CMV-seronegative. In DNA form, the CDR3 reads TGCGCCAGCAGCTTGGGAAAGATGTACGACAGGTCCCGAGAGACCCAGTACTTC. Amino acid sequence: CASSLGKMYDRSRETQYF. The full variable domain, completed using reference TRBV5-1 and TRBJ2-5, is KAGVTQTPRYLIKTRGQQVTLSCSPISGHRSVSWYQQTPGQGLQFLFEYFSETQRNKGNFPGRFSGRQFSNSRSEMNVSTLELGDSALYLCASSLGKMYDRSRETQYFGPGTRLLVL.